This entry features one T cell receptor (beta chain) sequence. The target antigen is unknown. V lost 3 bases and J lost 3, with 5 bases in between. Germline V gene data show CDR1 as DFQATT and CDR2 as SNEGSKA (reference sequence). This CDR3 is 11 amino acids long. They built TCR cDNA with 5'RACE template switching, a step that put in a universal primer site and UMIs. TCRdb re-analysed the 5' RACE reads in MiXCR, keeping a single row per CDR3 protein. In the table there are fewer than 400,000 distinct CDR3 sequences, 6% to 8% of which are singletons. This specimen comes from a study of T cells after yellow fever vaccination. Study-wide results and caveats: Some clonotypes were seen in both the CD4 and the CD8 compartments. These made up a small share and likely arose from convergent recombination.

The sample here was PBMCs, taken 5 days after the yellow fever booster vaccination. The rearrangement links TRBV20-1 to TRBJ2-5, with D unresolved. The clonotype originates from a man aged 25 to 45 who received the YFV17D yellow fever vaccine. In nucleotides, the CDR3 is TGCAGTGCTAGTTTGGAAGAGACCCAGTACTTC. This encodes CSASLEETQYF.